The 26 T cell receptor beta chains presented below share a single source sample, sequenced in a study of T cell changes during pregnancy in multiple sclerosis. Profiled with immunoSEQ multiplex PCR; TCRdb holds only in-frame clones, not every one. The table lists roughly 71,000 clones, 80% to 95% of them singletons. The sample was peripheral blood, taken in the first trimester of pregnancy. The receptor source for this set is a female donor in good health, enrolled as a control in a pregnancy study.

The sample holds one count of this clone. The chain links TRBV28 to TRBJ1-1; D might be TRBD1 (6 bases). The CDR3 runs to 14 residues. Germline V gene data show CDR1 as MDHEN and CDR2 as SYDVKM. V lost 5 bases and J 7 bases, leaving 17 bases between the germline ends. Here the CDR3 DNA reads TGTGCCAGCAGTCTTCGAACAGGGTTTAGTGAAGCTTTCTTT. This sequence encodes CASSLRTGFSEAFF.

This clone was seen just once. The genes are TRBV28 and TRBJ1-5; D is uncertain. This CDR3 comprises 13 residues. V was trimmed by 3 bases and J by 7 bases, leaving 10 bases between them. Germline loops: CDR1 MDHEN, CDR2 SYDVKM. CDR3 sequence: CASSFELGQPQHF. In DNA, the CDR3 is TGTGCCAGCAGTTTTGAACTCGGGCAGCCCCAGCATTTT.

Here the CDR3 reads CASSFSGTNTGELFF. The CDR3 DNA reads as TGTGCCAGCAGTTTTAGCGGGACTAACACCGGGGAGCTGTTTTTT. This chain connects TRBV7-6 to TRBJ2-2; 8 bases match TRBD2. This CDR3 spans 15 amino acids. The germline gives CDR1 SGHVS, CDR2 FNYEAQ. After removal of 6 bases from V and 2 bases from J, the junction contained 5 bases not matched to a gene.

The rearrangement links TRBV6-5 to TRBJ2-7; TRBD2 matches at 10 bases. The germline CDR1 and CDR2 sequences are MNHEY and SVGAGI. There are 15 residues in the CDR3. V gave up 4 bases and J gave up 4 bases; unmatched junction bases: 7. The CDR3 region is CASSSGASGSYEQYF. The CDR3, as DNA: TGTGCCAGCAGTTCCGGGGCTAGCGGGAGTTACGAGCAGTACTTC.

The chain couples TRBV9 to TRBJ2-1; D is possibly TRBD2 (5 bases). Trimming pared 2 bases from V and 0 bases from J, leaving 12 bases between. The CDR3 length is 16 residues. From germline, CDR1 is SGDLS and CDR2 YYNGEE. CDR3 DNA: TGTGCCAGCAGCGTCAGCGGCGTGAGCTCCTACAATGAGCAGTTCTTC. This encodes CASSVSGVSSYNEQFF.

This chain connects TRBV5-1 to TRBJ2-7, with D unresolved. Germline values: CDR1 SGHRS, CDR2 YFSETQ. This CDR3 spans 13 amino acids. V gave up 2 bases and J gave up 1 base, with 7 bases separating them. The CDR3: CASSLTVSYEQYF. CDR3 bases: TGCGCCAGCAGCTTAACAGTTTCCTACGAGCAGTACTTC. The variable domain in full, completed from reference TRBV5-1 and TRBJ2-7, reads KAGVTQTPRYLIKTRGQQVTLSCSPISGHRSVSWYQQTPGQGLQFLFEYFSETQRNKGNFPGRFSGRQFSNSRSEMNVSTLELGDSALYLCASSLTVSYEQYFGPGTRLTVT.

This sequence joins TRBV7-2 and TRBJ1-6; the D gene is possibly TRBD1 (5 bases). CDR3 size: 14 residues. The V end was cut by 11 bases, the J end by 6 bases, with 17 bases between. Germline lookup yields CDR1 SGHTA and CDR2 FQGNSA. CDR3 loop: CAAGSRPGNSPLHF. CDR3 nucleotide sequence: TGTGCCGCAGGGTCACGCCCCGGTAATTCACCCCTCCACTTT. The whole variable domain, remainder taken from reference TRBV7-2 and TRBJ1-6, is GAGVSQSPSNKVTEKGKDVELRCDPISGHTALYWYRQSLGQGLEFLIYFQGNSAPDKSGLPSDRFSAERTGGSVSTLTIQRTQQEDSAVYLCAAGSRPGNSPLHFGNGTRLTVT.

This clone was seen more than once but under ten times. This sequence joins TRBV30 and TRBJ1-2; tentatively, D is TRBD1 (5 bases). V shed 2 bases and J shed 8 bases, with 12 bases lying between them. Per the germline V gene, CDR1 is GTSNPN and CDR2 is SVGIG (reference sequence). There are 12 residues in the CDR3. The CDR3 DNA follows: TGTGCCTGGAGTAAACAGGCCGGCGGCTACACCTTC. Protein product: CAWSKQAGGYTF.

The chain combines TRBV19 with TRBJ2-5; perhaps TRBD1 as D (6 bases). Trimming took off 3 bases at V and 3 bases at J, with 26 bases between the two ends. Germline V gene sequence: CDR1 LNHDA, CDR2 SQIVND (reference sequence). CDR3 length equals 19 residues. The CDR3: CASSMNVRGQMGVKETQYF. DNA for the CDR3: TGTGCCAGTAGTATGAATGTTCGGGGACAAATGGGGGTGAAAGAGACCCAGTACTTC. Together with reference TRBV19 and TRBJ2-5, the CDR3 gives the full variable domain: DGGITQSPKYLFRKEGQNVTLSCEQNLNHDAMYWYRQDPGQGLRLIYYSQIVNDFQKGDIAEGYSVSREKKESFPLTVTSAQKNPTAFYLCASSMNVRGQMGVKETQYFGPGTRLLVL.

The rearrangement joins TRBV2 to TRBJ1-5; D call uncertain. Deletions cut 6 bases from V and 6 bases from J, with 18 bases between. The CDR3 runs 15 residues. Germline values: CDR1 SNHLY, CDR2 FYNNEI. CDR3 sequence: CASSDVGEGVQPQHF. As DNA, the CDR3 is TGTGCCAGCAGCGACGTGGGTGAGGGAGTTCAGCCCCAGCATTTT.

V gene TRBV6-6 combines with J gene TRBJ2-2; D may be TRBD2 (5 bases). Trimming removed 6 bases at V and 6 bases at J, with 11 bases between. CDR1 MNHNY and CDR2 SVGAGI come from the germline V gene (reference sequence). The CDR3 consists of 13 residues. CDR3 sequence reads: CASSDGDSGELFF. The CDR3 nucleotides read TGTGCCAGCAGCGACGGGGATTCCGGGGAGCTGTTTTTT.

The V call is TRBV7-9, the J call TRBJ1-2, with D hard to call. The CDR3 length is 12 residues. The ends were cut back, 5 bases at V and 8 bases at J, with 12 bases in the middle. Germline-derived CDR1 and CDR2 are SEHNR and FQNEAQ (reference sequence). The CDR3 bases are TGTGCCAGCAGCCCAAGGACGGGAGGCTACACCTTC. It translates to CASSPRTGGYTF.

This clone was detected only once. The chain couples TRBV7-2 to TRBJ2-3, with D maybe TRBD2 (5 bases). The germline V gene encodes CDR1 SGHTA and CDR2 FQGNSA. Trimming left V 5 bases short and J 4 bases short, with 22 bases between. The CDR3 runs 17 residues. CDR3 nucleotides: TGTGCCAGCAGCCCCGGGGTAGCCCAACTTCGTCCAGATACGCAGTATTTT. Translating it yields CASSPGVAQLRPDTQYF.

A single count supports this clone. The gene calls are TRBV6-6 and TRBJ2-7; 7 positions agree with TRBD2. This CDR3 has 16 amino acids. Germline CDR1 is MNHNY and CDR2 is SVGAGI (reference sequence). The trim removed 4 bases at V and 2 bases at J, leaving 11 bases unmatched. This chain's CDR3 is CASSWSSSGNTYEQYF. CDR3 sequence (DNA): TGTGCCAGCAGTTGGTCTTCCAGCGGGAATACCTACGAGCAGTACTTC.

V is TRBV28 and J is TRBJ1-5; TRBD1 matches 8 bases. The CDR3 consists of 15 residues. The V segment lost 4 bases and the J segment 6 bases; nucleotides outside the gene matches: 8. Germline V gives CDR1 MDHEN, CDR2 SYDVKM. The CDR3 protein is CASSSQGQGRQPQHF. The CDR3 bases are TGTGCCAGCAGTTCGCAAGGACAGGGTCGTCAGCCCCAGCATTTT.

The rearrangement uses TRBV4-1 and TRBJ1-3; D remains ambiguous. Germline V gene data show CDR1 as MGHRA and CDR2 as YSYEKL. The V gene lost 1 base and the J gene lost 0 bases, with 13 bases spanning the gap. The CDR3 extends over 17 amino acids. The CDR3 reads CASSQALTGFSGNTIYF. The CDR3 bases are TGCGCCAGCAGCCAAGCCCTAACGGGATTCTCTGGAAACACCATATATTTT.

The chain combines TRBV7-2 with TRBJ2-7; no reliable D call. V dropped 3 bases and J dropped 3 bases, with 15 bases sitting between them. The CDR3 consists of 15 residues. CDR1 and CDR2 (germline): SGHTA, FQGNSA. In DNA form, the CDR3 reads TGTGCCAGCAGCTTCTTATCTCTAGTAGGCTACGAGCAGTACTTC. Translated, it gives CASSFLSLVGYEQYF. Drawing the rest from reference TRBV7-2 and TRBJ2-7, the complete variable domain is GAGVSQSPSNKVTEKGKDVELRCDPISGHTALYWYRQSLGQGLEFLIYFQGNSAPDKSGLPSDRFSAERTGGSVSTLTIQRTQQEDSAVYLCASSFLSLVGYEQYFGPGTRLTVT.

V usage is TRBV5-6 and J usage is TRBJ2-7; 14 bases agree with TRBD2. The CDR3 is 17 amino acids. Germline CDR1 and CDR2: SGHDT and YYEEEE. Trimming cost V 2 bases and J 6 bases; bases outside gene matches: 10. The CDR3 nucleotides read TGTGCCAGCAGCTTCGGGGCCGCGGGACTAGCGGGAGTCGAGCAGTACTTC. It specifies CASSFGAAGLAGVEQYF. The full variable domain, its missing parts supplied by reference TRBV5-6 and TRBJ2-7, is DAGVTQSPTHLIKTRGQQVTLRCSPKSGHDTVSWYQQALGQGPQFIFQYYEEEERQRGNFPDRFSGHQFPNYSSELNVNALLLGDSALYLCASSFGAAGLAGVEQYFGPGTRLTVT.

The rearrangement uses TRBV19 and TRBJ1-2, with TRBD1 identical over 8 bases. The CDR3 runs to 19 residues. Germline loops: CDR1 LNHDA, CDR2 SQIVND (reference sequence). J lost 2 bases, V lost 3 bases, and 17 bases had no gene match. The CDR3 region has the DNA TGTGCCAGTAGTATCGGTTGGCGCGCAGGGGGCAGGGGAAACTATGGCTACACCTTC. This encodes CASSIGWRAGGRGNYGYTF.

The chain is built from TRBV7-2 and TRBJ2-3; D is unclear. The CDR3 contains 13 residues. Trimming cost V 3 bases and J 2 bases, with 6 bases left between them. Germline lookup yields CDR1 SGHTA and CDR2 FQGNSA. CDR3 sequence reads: CASSFTATDTQYF. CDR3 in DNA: TGTGCCAGCAGCTTTACAGCCACAGATACGCAGTATTTT.

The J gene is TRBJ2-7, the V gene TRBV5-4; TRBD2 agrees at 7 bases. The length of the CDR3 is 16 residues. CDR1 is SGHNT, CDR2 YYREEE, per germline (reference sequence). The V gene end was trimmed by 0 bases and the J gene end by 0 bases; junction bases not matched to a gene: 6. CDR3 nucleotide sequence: TGTGCCAGCAGCTTGGGTCTAGCGGATAGCTCCTACGAGCAGTACTTC. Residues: CASSLGLADSSYEQYF.

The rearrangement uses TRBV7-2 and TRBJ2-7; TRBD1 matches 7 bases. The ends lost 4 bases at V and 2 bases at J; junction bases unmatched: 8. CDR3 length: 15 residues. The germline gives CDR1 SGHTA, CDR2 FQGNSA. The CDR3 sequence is CASSYDRAATYEQYF. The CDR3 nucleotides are TGTGCCAGCAGCTATGACAGGGCGGCTACCTACGAGCAGTACTTC.

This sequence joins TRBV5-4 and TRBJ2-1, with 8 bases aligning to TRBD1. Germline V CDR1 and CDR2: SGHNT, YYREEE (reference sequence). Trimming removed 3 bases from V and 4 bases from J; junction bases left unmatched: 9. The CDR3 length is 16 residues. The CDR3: CASSSTPGQGYNEQFF. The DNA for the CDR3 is TGTGCCAGCAGCTCCACACCAGGACAGGGTTACAATGAGCAGTTCTTC.

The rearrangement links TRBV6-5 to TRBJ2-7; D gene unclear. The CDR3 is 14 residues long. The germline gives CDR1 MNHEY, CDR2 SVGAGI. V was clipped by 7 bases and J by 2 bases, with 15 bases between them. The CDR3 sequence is CASKKTHGAYEQYF. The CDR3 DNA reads TGTGCCAGCAAAAAAACTCACGGAGCCTACGAGCAGTACTTC.

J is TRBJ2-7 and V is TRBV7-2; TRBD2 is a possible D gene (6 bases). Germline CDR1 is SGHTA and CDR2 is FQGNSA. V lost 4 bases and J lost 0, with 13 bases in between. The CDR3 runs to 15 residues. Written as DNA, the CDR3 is TGTGCCAGCAGCTCAGAGAGGGGACTCTCCTACGAGCAGTACTTC. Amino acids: CASSSERGLSYEQYF.

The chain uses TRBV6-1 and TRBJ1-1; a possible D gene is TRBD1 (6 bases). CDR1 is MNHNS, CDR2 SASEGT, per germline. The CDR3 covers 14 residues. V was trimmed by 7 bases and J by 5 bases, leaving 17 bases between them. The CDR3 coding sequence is TGTGCCAGCACCTCCGGGGGGCCGGAGACTGAAGCTTTCTTT. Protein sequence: CASTSGGPETEAFF.